One sample yielded the 25 T cell receptor beta chains listed below, sequenced in a study of T cell responses to AZD1222 COVID-19 vaccine. Generated by immunoSEQ multiplex PCR, the TCRdb table keeps only in-frame clones and is missing some. The profile covers tens of thousands of clones, with 70% to 90% appearing a single time and about 12% taken by the ten largest. The sequencing used peripheral blood, collected on day 0 of AZD1222 vaccination. These receptor sequences come from an adult in good health.

The genes are TRBV20-1 and TRBJ1-1; no clear D gene. The V and J ends lost 6 bases and 6 bases respectively, with 11 bases between them. Per germline, CDR1 DFQATT and CDR2 SNEGSKA (reference sequence). The CDR3 length is 11 residues. CDR3 in amino acids: CSAEIWAEAFF. The CDR3 DNA follows: TGCAGTGCAGAGATCTGGGCTGAAGCTTTCTTT.

The chain carries TRBV6-5 and TRBJ1-1, with a tentative D call TRBD1 (6 bases). The CDR3 length is 15 residues. V was pared by 5 bases and J by 4 bases, with 17 bases between. Germline lookup yields CDR1 MNHEY and CDR2 SVGAGI. For the CDR3, the DNA is TGTGCCAGCAGTAAGGTCTGGGGGCTGGGCACTGAAGCTTTCTTT. Amino acid sequence: CASSKVWGLGTEAFF.

The CDR3 DNA sequence: TGTGCCAGCAGGATCGACAGGGGGACAGATACGCAGTATTTT. Translating it yields CASRIDRGTDTQYF. The chain joins TRBV6-5 to TRBJ2-3, with TRBD1 matching over 9 bases. The V gene end was trimmed by 6 bases and the J gene end by 3 bases; junction bases not matched to a gene: 4. Germline V gene data show CDR1 as MNHEY and CDR2 as SVGAGI. The CDR3 is 14 residues long.

This chain links TRBV5-1 with TRBJ1-5; 10 nucleotides match TRBD1. V lost 1 base and J lost 7; bases outside the gene matches: 5. Germline V lookup: CDR1 SGHRS, CDR2 YFSETQ. The CDR3 contains 15 residues. The CDR3 region is CASSLSGTGEQPQHF. CDR3 coding DNA: TGCGCCAGCAGCTTGTCAGGGACAGGGGAACAGCCCCAGCATTTT.

V usage is TRBV6-2 or TRBV6-3 and J usage is TRBJ1-2, with unresolved D. This CDR3 is 14 amino acids long. V was trimmed by 4 bases and J by 4 bases, leaving 13 bases between them. Germline V gives CDR1 MNHEY, CDR2 SVGEGT. CDR3: CASSFRPEAYGYTF. Here the CDR3 DNA reads TGTGCCAGCAGTTTTCGGCCCGAGGCCTATGGCTACACCTTC.

This clone was picked up one time. The V call is TRBV19, the J call TRBJ1-2, with TRBD1 identical over 7 bases. Trimming took 4 bases from V and 3 from J; bases not matched to a gene: 2. The CDR3 runs to 13 residues. Per the germline V gene, CDR1 is LNHDA and CDR2 is SQIVND (reference sequence). CDR3 sequence reads: CASSTGTDYGYTF. In DNA, the CDR3 is TGTGCCAGTAGTACCGGGACAGACTATGGCTACACCTTC.

The chain recombines TRBV6-6 with TRBJ1-2, with D unresolved. The CDR3 contains 14 residues. Trimming removed 6 bases from V and 2 bases from J, with 13 bases in between. Germline-derived CDR1 and CDR2 are MNHNY and SVGAGI (reference sequence). CDR3 nucleotide sequence: TGTGCCAGCAGCCAGCCGGGTACAAACTATGGCTACACCTTC. This codes for CASSQPGTNYGYTF.

The gene calls are TRBV18 and TRBJ2-2; TRBD2 agrees at 13 bases. V lost 5 bases to trimming and J lost 1 base; unmatched junction nucleotides: 4. This CDR3 spans 17 amino acids. Germline V lookup: CDR1 KGHSH, CDR2 LQKENI. This CDR3 reads CASSIGTSGKNTGELFF. CDR3 coding DNA: TGTGCCAGCTCAATAGGGACTAGCGGGAAGAACACCGGGGAGCTGTTTTTT.

The V and J genes are TRBV5-1 and TRBJ1-5; TRBD1 matches at 8 bases. Germline values: CDR1 SGHRS, CDR2 YFSETQ. This CDR3 has 14 residues. With V trimmed by 4 bases and J by 5 bases, 5 bases remained unmatched. This CDR3 reads CASSGTGLDQPQHF. The DNA for the CDR3 is TGCGCCAGCAGCGGGACAGGCCTCGATCAGCCCCAGCATTTT.

The table lists this clone with a few counts. V gene TRBV4-3 combines with J gene TRBJ1-2; 9 nucleotides line up with TRBD1. J lost 6 bases, V lost 1 base, and 6 bases had no gene match. The length of the CDR3 is 15 residues. Germline CDR1 is LGHNA and CDR2 is YSLEER. The CDR3 coding sequence is TGCGCCAGCAGCCAAGGCCCGGGACAGGGAAATGGCTACACCTTC. Protein: CASSQGPGQGNGYTF.

The chain combines TRBV5-4 with TRBJ1-4, with 7 bases matching TRBD1. The CDR3 covers 16 residues. From germline, CDR1 is SGHNT and CDR2 YYREEE (reference sequence). The V and J ends lost 1 base and 0 bases, in that order; junction bases with no gene match: 3. The CDR3 DNA reads TGTGCCAGCAGCTTGAGGCAGGGGGCAACTAATGAAAAACTGTTTTTT. Residues: CASSLRQGATNEKLFF. The variable domain in full, with the rest retrieved from reference TRBV5-4 and TRBJ1-4, is ETGVTQSPTHLIKTRGQQVTLRCSSQSGHNTVSWYQQALGQGPQFIFQYYREEENGRGNFPPRFSGLQFPNYSSELNVNALELDDSALYLCASSLRQGATNEKLFFGSGTQLSVL.

The V call is TRBV15, the J call TRBJ1-1; 8 bases line up with TRBD1. Germline lookup yields CDR1 LNHNV and CDR2 YYDKDF (reference sequence). There are 18 residues in the CDR3. The V segment lost 0 bases and the J segment 0 bases; nucleotides outside the gene matches: 9. DNA for the CDR3: TGTGCCACCAGCAGAGATATTTGGGGACAGGAATTGAACACTGAAGCTTTCTTT. Translation gives CATSRDIWGQELNTEAFF.

This CDR3 is CASRLGRGTDEQYF. CDR3 nucleotide sequence: TGTGCAAGTCGCTTAGGCCGGGGGACAGACGAGCAGTACTTC. The chain has TRBV12-2 and TRBJ2-7; TRBD1, the table's D call, was not compared with the DNA. TRBV12-2 is assigned pseudogene status. The CDR3 loop spans 14 amino acids.

The chain carries TRBV24-1 and TRBJ2-1, with 10 positions matching TRBD2. The junction had 5 bases not matched to a gene; V was cut back by 4 bases and J by 0 bases. The CDR3 is made up of 17 amino acids. CDR1 is KGHDR and CDR2 is SFDVKD in the germline V gene. The CDR3 here is CATSEGSGGPSYNEQFF. CDR3 in DNA: TGTGCCACCAGTGAGGGTAGCGGGGGGCCCTCCTACAATGAGCAGTTCTTC.

This clone has only a few counts. The chain has TRBV5-1 and TRBJ1-2, with 8 bases identical to TRBD1. This CDR3 has 13 amino acids. Trimming at V came to 4 bases and at J to 6 bases, leaving 5 bases not matched to a gene. Germline-derived CDR1 and CDR2 are SGHRS and YFSETQ. The CDR3 DNA sequence: TGCGCCAGCAGCATAGGACAGGGTAATGGCTACACCTTC. This gives the protein CASSIGQGNGYTF.

The CDR3 region has the DNA TGTGCCAGCAGCTTCGCGGACAGGGGGGGATCCTACGAGCAGTACTTC. This encodes CASSFADRGGSYEQYF. The chain is built from TRBV7-8 and TRBJ2-7; 10 positions match TRBD1. V lost 3 bases, J lost 1 base, and 6 bases stayed unmatched. The germline gives CDR1 SGHVS, CDR2 FQNEAQ. CDR3 length: 16 amino acids.

In its sample, this clone was seen a few times. V usage is TRBV6-4 and J usage is TRBJ2-2, with 8 positions matching TRBD2. Losses at the gene ends were 2 bases for V and 3 bases for J; bases not matched to a gene: 8. Per the germline V gene, CDR1 is MRHNA and CDR2 is SNTAGT. The CDR3 totals 17 residues. CDR3 sequence: CASSDIRSGADTGELFF. The CDR3 DNA follows: TGTGCCAGCAGTGACATCCGTAGCGGGGCGGACACCGGGGAGCTGTTTTTT.

The chain links TRBV13 to TRBJ2-3, with 9 positions matching TRBD1. J was trimmed by 3 bases and V by 5 bases; bases with no gene match: 15. The CDR3 has 18 residues. The germline V gene encodes CDR1 PRHDT and CDR2 FYEKMQ (reference sequence). CDR3 nucleotides: TGTGCCAGCAGCCGCCCCCCCCGAGCCGACAGGGGGACAGATACGCAGTATTTT. This translates into CASSRPPRADRGTDTQYF.

This clone was picked up one time. The chain carries TRBV5-1 and TRBJ1-1; D gene uncertain. The CDR3 length is 13 residues. Trimming took off 2 bases at V and 1 base at J, with 6 bases between the two ends. Germline CDR1 and CDR2: SGHRS and YFSETQ. The CDR3 is CASSLLENTEAFF. For the CDR3, the DNA is TGCGCCAGCAGCTTATTAGAGAACACTGAAGCTTTCTTT.

This clone is a singleton in its sample. The V gene is TRBV9, the J gene TRBJ2-5; 7 nucleotides match TRBD1. Germline CDR1 reads SGDLS; CDR2 reads YYNGEE. The CDR3 sequence is 15 residues long. The junction had 7 bases not matched to a gene; V was cut back by 0 bases and J by 5 bases. The CDR3 DNA sequence: TGTGCCAGCAGCGTAGAGACAGGGTCCCAGGAGACCCAGTACTTC. This translates into CASSVETGSQETQYF.

The chain joins TRBV5-4 to TRBJ2-5; D ambiguous. V lost 5 bases and J lost 5, with 22 bases in between. Per germline, CDR1 SGHNT and CDR2 YYREEE (reference sequence). This CDR3 is built from 16 residues. CDR3 residues: CASSDRSASLWETQYF. The DNA of the CDR3 is TGTGCCAGCAGTGACCGGAGCGCAAGTCTCTGGGAGACCCAGTACTTC.

J is TRBJ1-2 and V is TRBV7-9, with TRBD1 as a possible D gene (5 bases). Trimming cost V 5 bases and J 8 bases, with 15 bases left between them. The germline gives CDR1 SEHNR, CDR2 FQNEAQ (reference sequence). The CDR3 is 13 residues long. The CDR3 region has the DNA TGTGCCAGCAGCCTCCGGGACTTTTTAGGCTACACCTTC. It encodes CASSLRDFLGYTF.

The rearrangement links TRBV5-4 to TRBJ2-1; D uncertain. Trimming took off 3 bases at V and 5 bases at J, with 18 bases between the two ends. Germline CDR1 and CDR2: SGHNT and YYREEE (reference sequence). The CDR3 totals 16 residues. This chain's CDR3 is CASSSVFPGNDNEQFF. The DNA for the CDR3 is TGTGCCAGCAGCTCCGTGTTTCCAGGTAACGACAATGAGCAGTTCTTC.

The V call is TRBV19, the J call TRBJ2-3; 9 bases match TRBD2. Germline assignment: CDR1 LNHDA and CDR2 SQIVND (reference sequence). The V gene end was trimmed by 7 bases and the J gene end by 2 bases; junction bases not matched to a gene: 7. The CDR3 sequence is 15 residues long. The CDR3 reads CASIRSGGLTDTQYF. The CDR3 region has the DNA TGTGCCAGTATCCGTAGCGGGGGCCTCACAGATACGCAGTATTTT. Using reference TRBV19 and TRBJ2-3 for the parts outside the CDR3, the full variable domain is DGGITQSPKYLFRKEGQNVTLSCEQNLNHDAMYWYRQDPGQGLRLIYYSQIVNDFQKGDIAEGYSVSREKKESFPLTVTSAQKNPTAFYLCASIRSGGLTDTQYFGPGTRLTVL.

The chain carries TRBV6-5 and TRBJ1-2, with TRBD1 identical over 7 bases. CDR1 and CDR2 from the germline V gene are MNHEY and SVGAGI. V gave up 0 bases and J gave up 5 bases; unmatched junction bases: 6. CDR3 length: 15 residues. This CDR3 reads CASSYSTGRTYGYTF. CDR3 DNA sequence: TGTGCCAGCAGTTACTCGACAGGGAGGACGTATGGCTACACCTTC.